Following are 25 T cell receptor beta chains from one sample sequenced in a study of Ad26.COV2.S vaccination and SARS-CoV-2 variants. Clones were sequenced by immunoSEQ multiplex PCR, and TCRdb holds only the in-frame ones, with some missing. Among about 280,000 clones listed, 87% were seen once. Treatment noted: approximately 18 received Ad26.COV2.S at low or high dose, single or two shots; roughly 5 received placebo; per-sample allocation not given. Day 63 after the first injection of vaccine or placebo was the sampling time. The material sequenced was peripheral blood, taken in a trial of Ad26.COV2.S vaccine versus placebo. Receptor source: a person aged 18-60 years who received the Ad26.COV2.S COVID-19 vaccine or a placebo.

The chain recombines TRBV2 with TRBJ2-7; 9 bases are shared with TRBD1. Losses at the gene ends were 6 bases for V and 1 base for J; bases not matched to a gene: 7. This CDR3 contains 15 residues. Germline-derived CDR1 and CDR2 are SNHLY and FYNNEI. The CDR3 DNA reads as TGTGCCAGCAGGAGAACAGGGGGCACATCCTACGAGCAGTACTTC. Protein product: CASRRTGGTSYEQYF. The variable domain in full, completed from reference TRBV2 and TRBJ2-7, reads EPEVTQTPSHQVTQMGQEVILRCVPISNHLYFYWYRQILGQKVEFLVSFYNNEISEKSEIFDDQFSVERPDGSNFTLKIRSTKLEDSAMYFCASRRTGGTSYEQYFGPGTRLTVT.

This clone showed up many times. The same CDR3 can be traced to other DNA sequences in this sample. V gene TRBV9 combines with J gene TRBJ2-2; D perhaps matches TRBD1 (8 bases). Germline V gives CDR1 SGDLS, CDR2 YYNGEE. With 7 bases removed from V and 5 bases from J, the gap between germline ends came to 12 bases. The CDR3 runs 13 residues. CDR3 in DNA: TGTGCCAGCGACAGGGGAGGGACCGGGGAGCTGTTTTTT. Encoded protein: CASDRGGTGELFF.

The rearrangement joins TRBV5-5 to TRBJ2-7, with 12 bases aligning to TRBD2. CDR1 and CDR2 (germline): SGHKS, YYEKEE (reference sequence). Trimming removed 4 bases from V and 5 bases from J; junction bases left unmatched: 10. The CDR3 sequence is 16 residues long. CDR3 in DNA: TGTGCCAGCAGCGAACCTAGCGGGAGGGCTGTCGACGAGCAGTACTTC. Residues: CASSEPSGRAVDEQYF.

J is TRBJ2-7 and V is TRBV6-2 or TRBV6-3; D gene uncertain. V shed 4 bases and J shed 5 bases, with 9 bases lying between them. The length of the CDR3 is 12 residues. From germline, CDR1 is MNHEY and CDR2 SVGEGT. Here the CDR3 reads CASSLTVDEQYF. The CDR3 coding sequence is TGTGCCAGCAGTTTGACGGTTGACGAGCAGTACTTC.

J is TRBJ2-2 and V is TRBV2, with D possibly TRBD2 on 6 matching bases. The CDR3 spans 15 residues. CDR1 SNHLY and CDR2 FYNNEI come from the germline V gene. Deletions cut 5 bases from V and 4 bases from J, with 14 bases between. The CDR3 bases are TGTGCCAGCAGTTTGGAGGGGACCACCACCGGGGAGCTGTTTTTT. Its translation: CASSLEGTTTGELFF.

The chain is built from TRBV6-7 and TRBJ2-1; no clear D gene. TRBV6-7 is an open reading frame whose function is uncertain. With 8 bases removed from V and 4 bases from J, the gap between germline ends came to 9 bases. This CDR3 region has 12 residues. CDR3 region: CASLRGYNEQFF. Here the CDR3 DNA reads TGTGCCAGCCTACGAGGTTACAATGAGCAGTTCTTC.

The rearrangement links TRBV5-1 to TRBJ2-5; D might be TRBD2 (5 bases). There are 12 residues in the CDR3. The V gene's germline CDR1 is SGHRS and CDR2 YFSETQ. Trimming removed 6 bases from V and 2 bases from J, with 8 bases in between. The CDR3 reads CASKGVQETQYF. As DNA, the CDR3 is TGCGCCAGCAAGGGAGTTCAAGAGACCCAGTACTTC.

The count of this clone is one. V gene TRBV6-6 combines with J gene TRBJ1-5; unclear D gene. Trimming cost V 3 bases and J 5 bases, with 14 bases left between them. CDR1 MNHNY and CDR2 SVGAGI come from the germline V gene (reference sequence). This CDR3 is built from 15 residues. This CDR3 reads CASSYTNRVDQPQHF. Written as DNA, the CDR3 is TGTGCCAGCAGTTATACCAACCGGGTAGATCAGCCCCAGCATTTT.

The sample holds a few counts of this clone. V is TRBV5-1 and J is TRBJ2-5, with TRBD2 as a possible D gene (6 bases). Germline CDR1 and CDR2: SGHRS and YFSETQ. V shed 1 base and J shed 1 base, with 8 bases lying between them. This CDR3 region has 14 residues. The CDR3: CASSLRRAQETQYF. The CDR3, as DNA: TGCGCCAGCAGCTTGCGGAGGGCCCAAGAGACCCAGTACTTC.

The J gene is TRBJ1-5, the V gene TRBV18; a weak D match, TRBD1 (6 bases). This CDR3 has 13 amino acids. From germline, CDR1 is KGHSH and CDR2 LQKENI. With 2 bases removed from V and 5 bases from J, the gap between germline ends came to 7 bases. CDR3 amino acids: CASSPNRDQPQHF. CDR3 bases: TGTGCCAGCTCACCAAACAGGGATCAGCCCCAGCATTTT.

The V call is TRBV25-1, the J call TRBJ2-2; the match to TRBD1 covers 7 bases. Germline values: CDR1 MGHDK, CDR2 SYGVNS. V was clipped by 6 bases and J by 2 bases; unmatched bases: 9. The CDR3 runs 16 residues. The CDR3 loop reads CASSRPGTANTGELFF. The CDR3 DNA follows: TGTGCCAGCAGCCGCCCCGGGACAGCAAACACCGGGGAGCTGTTTTTT.

This chain links TRBV19 with TRBJ1-2; 8 nucleotides agree with TRBD1. The CDR3 has 12 amino acids. V shed 9 bases and J 6 bases; nucleotides not matched to a gene: 6. CDR1 LNHDA and CDR2 SQIVND come from the germline V gene (reference sequence). The CDR3 spells CASEDRADGYTF. In DNA, the CDR3 is TGTGCCAGCGAGGACAGGGCGGATGGCTACACCTTC.

This clone was recorded a few times. The J gene is TRBJ1-1, the V gene TRBV5-4; TRBD1 aligns across 9 bases. V gave up 2 bases and J gave up 5 bases; unmatched junction bases: 10. The CDR3 is 16 amino acids. CDR1 and CDR2 (germline): SGHNT, YYREEE (reference sequence). The CDR3 coding sequence is TGTGCCAGCAGCTTCCCGGGACAGGGTTTGGGAACTGAAGCTTTCTTT. As protein: CASSFPGQGLGTEAFF. Full variable domain (remainder filled in from reference TRBV5-4 and TRBJ1-1): ETGVTQSPTHLIKTRGQQVTLRCSSQSGHNTVSWYQQALGQGPQFIFQYYREEENGRGNFPPRFSGLQFPNYSSELNVNALELDDSALYLCASSFPGQGLGTEAFFGQGTRLTVV.

The V call is TRBV7-2, the J call TRBJ2-5; D possibly corresponds to TRBD2 (5 bases). This CDR3 has 14 amino acids. V lost 8 bases and J lost 1, with 14 bases in between. The germline gives CDR1 SGHTA, CDR2 FQGNSA. The CDR3 sequence: CASRRTRLQETQYF. CDR3 bases: TGTGCCAGCCGGAGGACTCGCCTCCAAGAGACCCAGTACTTC.

This chain links TRBV3-1 (or the pseudogene TRBV3-2) with TRBJ1-2; D gene ambiguous. The CDR3 spans 11 residues. The V end lost 8 bases, the J end lost 2 bases, and 6 bases lay between the germline ends. The germline V gene has CDR1 LGHDT and CDR2 YNNKEL (reference sequence). This CDR3 is CASWQNYGYTF. The CDR3, as DNA: TGTGCCAGCTGGCAGAACTATGGCTACACCTTC.

The chain joins TRBV2 to TRBJ2-5; TRBD1 might be the D (7 bases). The CDR3 length is 13 residues. Looked up from germline, CDR1 is SNHLY and CDR2 is FYNNEI. V was clipped by 2 bases and J by 4 bases, with 8 bases between them. For the CDR3, the DNA is TGTGCCAGCAGTGAACAGGGGGGAGAGACCCAGTACTTC. Translated, it gives CASSEQGGETQYF.

The CDR3 DNA reads TGCGCCAGCAGCCAAGATTCCAGCGCCGGGGCCAACGTCCTGACTTTC. Translated: CASSQDSSAGANVLTF. The genes are TRBV4-1 and TRBJ2-6; D not certain. Germline V gene sequence: CDR1 MGHRA, CDR2 YSYEKL. V was trimmed by 0 bases and J by 4 bases, leaving 10 bases between them. This CDR3 spans 16 amino acids.

The rearrangement joins TRBV27 to TRBJ2-1; 11 bases are a match to TRBD2. Germline loops: CDR1 MNHEY, CDR2 SMNVEV (reference sequence). The CDR3 covers 13 residues. With 8 bases clipped from V and 9 bases from J, the junction kept 6 bases outside the gene matches. For the CDR3, the DNA is TGTGCCAGCCGGCTAGCGGGGGGCAGTGAGCAGTTCTTC. Its translation: CASRLAGGSEQFF.

The rearrangement links TRBV3-1 (or the pseudogene TRBV3-2) to TRBJ2-2; D not resolved. The CDR3 contains 15 residues. V was cut by 2 bases and J by 4 bases, with 11 bases left in between. The V gene's germline CDR1 is LGHDT and CDR2 YNNKEL (reference sequence). The CDR3, as DNA: TGTGCCAGCAGCCAATCCAGGCAGCGCACCGGGGAGCTGTTTTTT. It yields the protein CASSQSRQRTGELFF.

The chain links TRBV29-1 to TRBJ1-1, with D unclear. The CDR3 totals 14 residues. V lost 5 bases, J lost 1 base, and 14 bases lay in between. Germline V gives CDR1 SQVTM, CDR2 ANQGSEA. DNA of the CDR3: TGCAGCGTTTGGGCTCCCGACTCGAACACTGAAGCTTTCTTT. Residues: CSVWAPDSNTEAFF. The entire variable domain, with the rest obtained from reference TRBV29-1 and TRBJ1-1, is as follows: SAVISQKPSRDICQRGTSLTIQCQVDSQVTMMFWYRQQPGQSLTLIATANQGSEATYESGFVIDKFPISRPNLTFSTLTVSNMSPEDSSIYLCSVWAPDSNTEAFFGQGTRLTVV.

This chain links TRBV7-2 with TRBJ1-1; D is undetermined. Trimming removed 6 bases from V and 1 base from J, with 9 bases in between. CDR3 size: 13 residues. Germline CDR1 SGHTA, CDR2 FQGNSA. The CDR3 region has the DNA TGTGCCAGCAGATTCCCGGGGAACACTGAAGCTTTCTTT. The encoded protein is CASRFPGNTEAFF.

The rearrangement links TRBV28 to TRBJ2-1; TRBD1 is a possible D gene (5 bases). The germline V and J ends were trimmed by 8 bases and 0 bases, with 11 bases remaining between them. The CDR3 runs 14 residues. Germline-derived CDR1 and CDR2 are MDHEN and SYDVKM. This CDR3 is CASRDSSSYNEQFF. CDR3 bases: TGTGCCAGCCGAGACAGCAGCTCCTACAATGAGCAGTTCTTC.

This rearrangement joins TRBV7-2 to TRBJ1-2; D remains ambiguous. Germline assignment: CDR1 SGHTA and CDR2 FQGNSA. There are 14 residues in the CDR3. V was pared by 5 bases and J by 1 base, with 11 bases between. In DNA form, the CDR3 reads TGTGCCAGCAGCCTCGTGCAACTTAACTATGGCTACACCTTC. This gives the protein CASSLVQLNYGYTF.

V is TRBV7-2 and J is TRBJ2-7; possible D gene TRBD1, 5 bases. Germline CDR1 is SGHTA and CDR2 is FQGNSA. The CDR3 loop spans 14 amino acids. With 5 bases removed from V and 5 bases from J, the gap between germline ends came to 16 bases. DNA of the CDR3: TGTGCCAGCAGCCTACTTGGGGCGAGCGACGAGCAGTACTTC. Protein: CASSLLGASDEQYF.

As concerns this clone: An end of the junction does not agree with germline; a read error may underlie this. The chain links TRBV3-1 (or the pseudogene TRBV3-2) to TRBJ1-4; no definite D call. Per germline, CDR1 LGHDT and CDR2 YNNKEL (reference sequence). The CDR3 totals 14 residues. The CDR3 DNA reads TGTGCCAGCACCCAACAGCGAACTAATGAAAAACTGTTTTTT. Its translation: CASTQQRTNEKLFF.